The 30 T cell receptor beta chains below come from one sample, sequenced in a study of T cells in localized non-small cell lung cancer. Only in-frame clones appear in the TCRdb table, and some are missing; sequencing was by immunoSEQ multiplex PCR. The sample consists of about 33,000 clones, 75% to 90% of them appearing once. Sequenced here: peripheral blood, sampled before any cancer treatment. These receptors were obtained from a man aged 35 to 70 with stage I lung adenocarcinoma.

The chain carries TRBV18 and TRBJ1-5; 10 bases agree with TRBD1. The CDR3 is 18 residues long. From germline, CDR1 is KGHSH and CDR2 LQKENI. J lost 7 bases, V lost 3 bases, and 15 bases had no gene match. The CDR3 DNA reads TGTGCCAGCTCACCGCGAGTTTCCGGGACAGGGGACGGGCAGCCCCAGCATTTT. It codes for CASSPRVSGTGDGQPQHF.

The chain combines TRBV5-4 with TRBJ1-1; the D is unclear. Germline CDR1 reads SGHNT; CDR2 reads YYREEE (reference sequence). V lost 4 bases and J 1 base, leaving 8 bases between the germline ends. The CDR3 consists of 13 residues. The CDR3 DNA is TGTGCCAGCAGCGGACGGCAGAACACTGAAGCTTTCTTT. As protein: CASSGRQNTEAFF. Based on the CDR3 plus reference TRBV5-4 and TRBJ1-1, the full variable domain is ETGVTQSPTHLIKTRGQQVTLRCSSQSGHNTVSWYQQALGQGPQFIFQYYREEENGRGNFPPRFSGLQFPNYSSELNVNALELDDSALYLCASSGRQNTEAFFGQGTRLTVV.

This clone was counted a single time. CDR3 residues: CASSFWGSAGELFF. For the CDR3, the DNA is TGTGCCAGCAGCTTCTGGGGGAGCGCCGGGGAGCTGTTTTTT. The rearrangement links TRBV7-9 to TRBJ2-2, with D perhaps TRBD1 or TRBD2 (5 bases each). Germline assignment: CDR1 SEHNR and CDR2 FQNEAQ (reference sequence). The CDR3 spans 14 residues. Trimming left V 3 bases short and J 6 bases short, with 11 bases between.

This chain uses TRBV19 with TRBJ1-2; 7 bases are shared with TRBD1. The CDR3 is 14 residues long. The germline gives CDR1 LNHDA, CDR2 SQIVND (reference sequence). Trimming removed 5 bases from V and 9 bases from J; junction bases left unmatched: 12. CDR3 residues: CASSSHRQGPSYTF. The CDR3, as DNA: TGTGCCAGTAGTTCCCATCGACAGGGCCCGAGCTACACCTTC. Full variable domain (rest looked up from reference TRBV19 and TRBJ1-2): DGGITQSPKYLFRKEGQNVTLSCEQNLNHDAMYWYRQDPGQGLRLIYYSQIVNDFQKGDIAEGYSVSREKKESFPLTVTSAQKNPTAFYLCASSSHRQGPSYTFGSGTRLTVV.

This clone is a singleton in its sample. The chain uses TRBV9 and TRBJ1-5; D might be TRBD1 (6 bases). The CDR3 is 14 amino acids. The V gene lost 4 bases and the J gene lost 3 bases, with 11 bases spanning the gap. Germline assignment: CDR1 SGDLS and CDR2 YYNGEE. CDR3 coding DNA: TGTGCCAGCAGCACCACAGGGACCAATCAGCCCCAGCATTTT. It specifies CASSTTGTNQPQHF. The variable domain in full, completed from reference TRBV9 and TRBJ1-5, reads DSGVTQTPKHLITATGQRVTLRCSPRSGDLSVYWYQQSLDQGLQFLIQYYNGEERAKGNILERFSAQQFPDLHSELNLSSLELGDSALYFCASSTTGTNQPQHFGDGTRLSIL.

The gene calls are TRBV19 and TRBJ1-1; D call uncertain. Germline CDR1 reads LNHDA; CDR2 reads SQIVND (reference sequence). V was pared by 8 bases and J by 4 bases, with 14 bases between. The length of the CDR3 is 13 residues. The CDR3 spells CASGVGASTEAFF. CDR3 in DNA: TGTGCCAGTGGCGTCGGTGCGAGCACTGAAGCTTTCTTT.

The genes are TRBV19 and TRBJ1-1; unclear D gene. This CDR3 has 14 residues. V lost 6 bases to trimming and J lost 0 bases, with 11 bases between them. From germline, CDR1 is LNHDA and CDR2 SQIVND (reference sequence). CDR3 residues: CASSRQTMNTEAFF. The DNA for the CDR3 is TGTGCCAGTAGCCGACAAACCATGAACACTGAAGCTTTCTTT.

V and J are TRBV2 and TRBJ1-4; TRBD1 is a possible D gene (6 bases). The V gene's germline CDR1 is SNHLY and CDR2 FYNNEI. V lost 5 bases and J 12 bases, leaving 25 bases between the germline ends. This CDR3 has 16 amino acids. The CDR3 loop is CASSSPDRLIRPELFF. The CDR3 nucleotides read TGTGCCAGCAGTTCCCCCGACAGGCTCATTAGGCCAGAACTGTTTTTT.

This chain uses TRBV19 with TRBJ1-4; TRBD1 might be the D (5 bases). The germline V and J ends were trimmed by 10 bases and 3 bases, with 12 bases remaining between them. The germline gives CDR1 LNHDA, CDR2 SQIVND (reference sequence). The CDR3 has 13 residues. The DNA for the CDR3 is TGTGCCACCCTGGGCAGGGCTAATGAAAAACTGTTTTTT. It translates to CATLGRANEKLFF.

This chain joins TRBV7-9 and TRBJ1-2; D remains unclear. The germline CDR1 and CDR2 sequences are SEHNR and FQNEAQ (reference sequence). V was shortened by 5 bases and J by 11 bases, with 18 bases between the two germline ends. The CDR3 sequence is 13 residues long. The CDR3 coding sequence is TGTGCCAGCAGCGGTAGCGGAGGCCTGAATTACACCTTC. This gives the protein CASSGSGGLNYTF.

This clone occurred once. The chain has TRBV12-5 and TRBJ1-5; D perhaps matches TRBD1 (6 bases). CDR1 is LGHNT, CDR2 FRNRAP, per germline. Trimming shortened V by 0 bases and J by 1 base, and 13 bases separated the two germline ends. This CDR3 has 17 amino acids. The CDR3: CASGLVPRGASNQPQHF. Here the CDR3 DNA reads TGTGCTAGTGGTTTGGTCCCTCGGGGGGCCAGCAATCAGCCCCAGCATTTT.

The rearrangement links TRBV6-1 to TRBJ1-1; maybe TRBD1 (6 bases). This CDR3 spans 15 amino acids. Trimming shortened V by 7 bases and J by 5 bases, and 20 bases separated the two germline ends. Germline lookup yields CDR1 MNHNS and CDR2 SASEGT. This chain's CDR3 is CASIQDSRWGTEAFF. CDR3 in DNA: TGTGCCAGCATCCAGGACAGCCGCTGGGGTACTGAAGCTTTCTTT.

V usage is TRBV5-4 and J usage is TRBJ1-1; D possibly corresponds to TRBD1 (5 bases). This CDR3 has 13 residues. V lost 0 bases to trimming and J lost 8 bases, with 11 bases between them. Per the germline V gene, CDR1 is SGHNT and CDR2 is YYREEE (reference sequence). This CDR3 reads CASSLEGTGEAFF. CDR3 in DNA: TGTGCCAGCAGCTTGGAGGGGACCGGAGAAGCTTTCTTT.

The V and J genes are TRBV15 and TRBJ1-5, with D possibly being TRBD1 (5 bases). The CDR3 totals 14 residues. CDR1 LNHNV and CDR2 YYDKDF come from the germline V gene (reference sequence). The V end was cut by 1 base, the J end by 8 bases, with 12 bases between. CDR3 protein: CATSRVGAVEPQHF. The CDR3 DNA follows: TGTGCCACCAGCAGAGTAGGGGCCGTTGAGCCCCAGCATTTT. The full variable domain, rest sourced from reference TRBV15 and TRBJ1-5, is DAMVIQNPRYQVTQFGKPVTLSCSQTLNHNVMYWYQQKSSQAPKLLFHYYDKDFNNEADTPDNFQSRRPNTSFCFLDIRSPGLGDTAMYLCATSRVGAVEPQHFGDGTRLSIL.

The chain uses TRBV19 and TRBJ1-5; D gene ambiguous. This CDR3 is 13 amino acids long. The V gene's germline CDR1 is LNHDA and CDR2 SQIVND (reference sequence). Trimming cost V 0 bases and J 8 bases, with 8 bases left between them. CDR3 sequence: CASSIDKSEPQHF. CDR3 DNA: TGTGCCAGTAGTATAGACAAGAGCGAGCCCCAGCATTTT.

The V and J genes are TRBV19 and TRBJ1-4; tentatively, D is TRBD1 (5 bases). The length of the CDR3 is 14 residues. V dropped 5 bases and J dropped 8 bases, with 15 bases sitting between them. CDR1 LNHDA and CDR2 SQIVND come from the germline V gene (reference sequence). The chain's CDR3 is CASSLGRVYEKLFF. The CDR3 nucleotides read TGTGCCAGTAGTTTGGGCAGGGTATACGAAAAACTGTTTTTT.

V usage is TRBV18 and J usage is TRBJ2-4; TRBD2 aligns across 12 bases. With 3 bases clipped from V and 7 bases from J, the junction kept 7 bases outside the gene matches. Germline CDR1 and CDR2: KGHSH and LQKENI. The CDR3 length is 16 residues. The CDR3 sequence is CASSPGLAGTGNIQYF. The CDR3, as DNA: TGTGCCAGCTCACCTGGACTAGCGGGGACCGGGAACATTCAGTACTTC. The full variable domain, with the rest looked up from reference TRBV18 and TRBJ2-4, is NAGVMQNPRHLVRRRGQEARLRCSPMKGHSHVYWYRQLPEEGLKFMVYLQKENIIDESGMPKERFSAEFPKEGPSILRIQQVVRGDSAAYFCASSPGLAGTGNIQYFGAGTRLSVL.

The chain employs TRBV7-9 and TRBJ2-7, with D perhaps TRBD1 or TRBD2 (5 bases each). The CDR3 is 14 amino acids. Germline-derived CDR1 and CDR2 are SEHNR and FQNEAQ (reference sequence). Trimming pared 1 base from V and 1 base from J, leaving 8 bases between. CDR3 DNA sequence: TGTGCCAGCAGCTTAGAGAGGGGTTCCTACGAGCAGTACTTC. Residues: CASSLERGSYEQYF.

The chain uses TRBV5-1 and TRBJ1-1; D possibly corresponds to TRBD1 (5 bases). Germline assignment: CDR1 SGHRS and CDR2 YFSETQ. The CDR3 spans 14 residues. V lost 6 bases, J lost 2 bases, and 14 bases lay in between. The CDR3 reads CASNRGGSNTEAFF. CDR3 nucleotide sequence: TGCGCCAGCAATCGGGGGGGTTCAAACACTGAAGCTTTCTTT.

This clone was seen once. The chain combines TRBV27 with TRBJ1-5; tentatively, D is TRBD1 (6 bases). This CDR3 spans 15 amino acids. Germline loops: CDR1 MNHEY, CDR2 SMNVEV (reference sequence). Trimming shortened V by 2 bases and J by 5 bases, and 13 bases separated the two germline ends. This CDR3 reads CASSLETGGDQPQHF. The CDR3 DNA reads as TGTGCCAGCAGTTTAGAGACAGGTGGTGATCAGCCCCAGCATTTT.

The CDR3 sequence is CASSPRGQRNTEAFF. The CDR3 nucleotides are TGTGCCAGCAGCCCGAGGGGACAGAGGAACACTGAAGCTTTCTTT. The chain has TRBV7-2 and TRBJ1-1; the match to TRBD1 covers 7 bases. The CDR3 covers 15 residues. The ends lost 5 bases at V and 1 base at J; junction bases unmatched: 7. Looked up from germline, CDR1 is SGHTA and CDR2 is FQGNSA. Full variable domain (missing parts from reference TRBV7-2 and TRBJ1-1): GAGVSQSPSNKVTEKGKDVELRCDPISGHTALYWYRQSLGQGLEFLIYFQGNSAPDKSGLPSDRFSAERTGGSVSTLTIQRTQQEDSAVYLCASSPRGQRNTEAFFGQGTRLTVV.

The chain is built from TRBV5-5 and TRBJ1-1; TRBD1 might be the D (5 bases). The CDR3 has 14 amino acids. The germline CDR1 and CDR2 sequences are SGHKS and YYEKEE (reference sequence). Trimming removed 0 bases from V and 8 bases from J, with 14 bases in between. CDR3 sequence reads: CASSLVGPGAEAFF. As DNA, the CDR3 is TGTGCCAGCAGCTTGGTGGGACCAGGAGCCGAAGCTTTCTTT.

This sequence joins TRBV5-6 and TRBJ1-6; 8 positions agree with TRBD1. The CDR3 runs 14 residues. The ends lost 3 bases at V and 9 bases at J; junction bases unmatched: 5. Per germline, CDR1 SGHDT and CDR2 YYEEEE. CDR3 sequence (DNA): TGTGCCAGCAGCTCCGGACAGGGAGTTTCACCCCTCCACTTT. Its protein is CASSSGQGVSPLHF.

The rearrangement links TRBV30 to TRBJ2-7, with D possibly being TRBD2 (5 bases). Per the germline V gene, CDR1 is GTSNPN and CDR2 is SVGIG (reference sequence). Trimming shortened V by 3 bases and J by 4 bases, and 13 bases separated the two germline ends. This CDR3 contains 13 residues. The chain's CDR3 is CAWSGGSGYEQYF. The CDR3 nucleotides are TGTGCCTGGAGCGGAGGAAGTGGTTACGAGCAGTACTTC.

The CDR3 DNA reads TGTGCCAGCAGTTACAGGGCTAGCTCCTATAATTCACCCCTCCACTTT. Protein sequence: CASSYRASSYNSPLHF. This chain connects TRBV2 to TRBJ1-6; TRBD1 might be the D (6 bases). The CDR3 is 16 amino acids. Trimming cost V 5 bases and J 0 bases, with 11 bases left between them. Germline lookup yields CDR1 SNHLY and CDR2 FYNNEI.

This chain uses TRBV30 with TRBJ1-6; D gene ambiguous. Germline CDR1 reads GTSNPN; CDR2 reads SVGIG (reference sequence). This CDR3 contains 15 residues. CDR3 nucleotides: TGTGCTTTTTACGCCGAGGGAAGCCCTAATTCACCCCTCCACTTT. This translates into CAFYAEGSPNSPLHF.

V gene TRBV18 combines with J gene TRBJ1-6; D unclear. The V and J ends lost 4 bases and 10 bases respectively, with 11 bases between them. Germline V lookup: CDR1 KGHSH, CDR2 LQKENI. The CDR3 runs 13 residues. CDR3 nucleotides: TGTGCCAGCTCACAAGACAATGGGTCACCCCTCCACTTT. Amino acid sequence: CASSQDNGSPLHF. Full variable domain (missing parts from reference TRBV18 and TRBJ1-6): NAGVMQNPRHLVRRRGQEARLRCSPMKGHSHVYWYRQLPEEGLKFMVYLQKENIIDESGMPKERFSAEFPKEGPSILRIQQVVRGDSAAYFCASSQDNGSPLHFGNGTRLTVT.

CDR3 sequence (DNA): TGTGCCAGCAGTCGGTACGGGCCCGGTGAGACAGATACGCAGTATTTT. Its translation is CASSRYGPGETDTQYF. V is TRBV27 and J is TRBJ2-3; no firm D call. Germline loops: CDR1 MNHEY, CDR2 SMNVEV (reference sequence). Between the trimmed V and J ends, which lost 5 bases and 3 bases, there was a span of 18 bases. CDR3 size: 16 residues.

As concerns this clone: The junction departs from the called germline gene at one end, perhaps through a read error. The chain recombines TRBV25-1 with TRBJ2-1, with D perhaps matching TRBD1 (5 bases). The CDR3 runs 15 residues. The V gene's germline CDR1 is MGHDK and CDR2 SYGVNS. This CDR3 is CAGSLKSGRDDEQFF. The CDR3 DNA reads TGTGCCGGCAGTCTTAAATCCGGCAGGGATGATGAGCAGTTCTTC.

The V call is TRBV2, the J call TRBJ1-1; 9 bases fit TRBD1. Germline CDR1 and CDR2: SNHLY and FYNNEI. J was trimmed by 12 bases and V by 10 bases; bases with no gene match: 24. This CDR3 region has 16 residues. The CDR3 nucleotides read TGTGCCATCCCTGAGTCCCGGGACAGGGATGGAAGGGGCACTTTCTTT. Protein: CAIPESRDRDGRGTFF. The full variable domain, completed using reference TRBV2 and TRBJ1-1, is EPEVTQTPSHQVTQMGQEVILRCVPISNHLYFYWYRQILGQKVEFLVSFYNNEISEKSEIFDDQFSVERPDGSNFTLKIRSTKLEDSAMYFCAIPESRDRDGRGTFFGQGTRLTVV.